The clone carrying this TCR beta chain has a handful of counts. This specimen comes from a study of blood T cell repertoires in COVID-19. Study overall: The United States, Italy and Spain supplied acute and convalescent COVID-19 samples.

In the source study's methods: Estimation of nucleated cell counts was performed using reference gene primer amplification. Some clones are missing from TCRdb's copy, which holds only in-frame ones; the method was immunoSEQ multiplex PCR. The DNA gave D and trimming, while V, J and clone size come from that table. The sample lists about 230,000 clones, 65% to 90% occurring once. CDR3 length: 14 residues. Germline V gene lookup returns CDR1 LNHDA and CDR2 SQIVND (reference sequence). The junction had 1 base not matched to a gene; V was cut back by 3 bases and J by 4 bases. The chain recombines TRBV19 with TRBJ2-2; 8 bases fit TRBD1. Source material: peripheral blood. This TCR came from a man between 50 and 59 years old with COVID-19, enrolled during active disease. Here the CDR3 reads CASSIGTGTGELFF. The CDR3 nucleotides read TGTGCCAGTAGTATCGGGACAGGCACCGGGGAGCTGTTTTTT.